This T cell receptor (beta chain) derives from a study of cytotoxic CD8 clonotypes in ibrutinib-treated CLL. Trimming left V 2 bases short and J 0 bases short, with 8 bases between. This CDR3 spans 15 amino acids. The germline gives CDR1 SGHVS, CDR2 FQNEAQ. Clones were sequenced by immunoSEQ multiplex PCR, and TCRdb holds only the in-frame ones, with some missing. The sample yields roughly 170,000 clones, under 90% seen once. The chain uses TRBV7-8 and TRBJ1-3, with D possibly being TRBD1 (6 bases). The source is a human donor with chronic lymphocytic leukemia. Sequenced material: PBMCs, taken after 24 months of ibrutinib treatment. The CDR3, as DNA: TGTGCCAGCAGCTTATGGGGGGCCTCTGGAAACACCATATATTTT. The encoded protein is CASSLWGASGNTIYF.